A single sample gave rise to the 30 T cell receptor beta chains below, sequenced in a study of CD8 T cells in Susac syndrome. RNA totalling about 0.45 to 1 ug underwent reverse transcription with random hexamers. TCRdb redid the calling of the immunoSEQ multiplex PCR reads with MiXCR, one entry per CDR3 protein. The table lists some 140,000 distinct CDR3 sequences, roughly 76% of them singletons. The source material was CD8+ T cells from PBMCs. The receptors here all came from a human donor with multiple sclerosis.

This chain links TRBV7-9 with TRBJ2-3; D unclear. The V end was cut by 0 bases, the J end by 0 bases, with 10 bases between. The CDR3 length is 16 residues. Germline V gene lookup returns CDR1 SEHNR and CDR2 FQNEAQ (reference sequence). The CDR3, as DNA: TGTGCCAGCAGCTTAGCACCTCTTGATAGCACAGATACGCAGTATTTT. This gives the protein CASSLAPLDSTDTQYF.

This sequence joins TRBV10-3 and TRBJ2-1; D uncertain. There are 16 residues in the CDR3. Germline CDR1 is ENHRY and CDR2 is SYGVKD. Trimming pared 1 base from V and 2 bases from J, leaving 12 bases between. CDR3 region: CAISEFQPETYNEQFF. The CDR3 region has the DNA TGTGCCATCAGTGAGTTCCAGCCCGAGACCTACAATGAGCAGTTCTTC.

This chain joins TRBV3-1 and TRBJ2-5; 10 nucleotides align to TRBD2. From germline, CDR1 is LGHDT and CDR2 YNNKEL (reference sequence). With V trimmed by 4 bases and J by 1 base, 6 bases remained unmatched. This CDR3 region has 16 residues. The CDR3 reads CASSLRTSGLQETQYF. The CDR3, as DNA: TGTGCCAGCAGCCTCCGGACTAGCGGCCTCCAAGAGACCCAGTACTTC.

The CDR3 DNA sequence: TGTGCCAGCAGCGCAGGGTTCAGGGCCCCCTACGAGCAGTACTTC. Residues: CASSAGFRAPYEQYF. This chain connects TRBV9 to TRBJ2-7; perhaps TRBD1 as D (5 bases). The CDR3 is made up of 15 amino acids. The germline V gene has CDR1 SGDLS and CDR2 YYNGEE. V lost 3 bases and J 2 bases, leaving 15 bases between the germline ends.

The chain's CDR3 is CASSLSGTTEAFF. The DNA for the CDR3 is TGTGCCAGCAGTCTATCCGGGACCACTGAAGCTTTCTTT. V and J are TRBV6-1 and TRBJ1-1, with D perhaps matching TRBD1 (5 bases). Germline-derived CDR1 and CDR2 are MNHNS and SASEGT. CDR3 size: 13 residues. V was cut by 5 bases and J by 4 bases, with 11 bases left in between.

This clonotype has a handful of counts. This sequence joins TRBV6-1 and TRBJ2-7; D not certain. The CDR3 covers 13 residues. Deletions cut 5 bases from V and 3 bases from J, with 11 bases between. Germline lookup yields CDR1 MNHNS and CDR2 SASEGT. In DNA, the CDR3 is TGTGCCAGCAGTCCGTCGAGGAGCTACGAGCAGTACGTC. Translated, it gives CASSPSRSYEQYV.

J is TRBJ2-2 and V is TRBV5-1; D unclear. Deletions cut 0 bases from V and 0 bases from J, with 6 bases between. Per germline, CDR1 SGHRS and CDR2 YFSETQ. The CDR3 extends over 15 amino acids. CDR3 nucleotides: TGCGCCAGCAGCTTGGTGGCAGCGAACACCGGGGAGCTGTTTTTT. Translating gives CASSLVAANTGELFF. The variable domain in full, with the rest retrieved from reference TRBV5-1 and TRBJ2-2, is KAGVTQTPRYLIKTRGQQVTLSCSPISGHRSVSWYQQTPGQGLQFLFEYFSETQRNKGNFPGRFSGRQFSNSRSEMNVSTLELGDSALYLCASSLVAANTGELFFGEGSRLTVL.

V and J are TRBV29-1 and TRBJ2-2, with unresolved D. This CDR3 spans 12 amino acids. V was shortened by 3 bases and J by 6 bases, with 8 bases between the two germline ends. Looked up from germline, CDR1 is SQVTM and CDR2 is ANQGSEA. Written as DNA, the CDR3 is TGCAGCGTTGATCATCGTTCCGGGGAGCTGTTTTTT. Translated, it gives CSVDHRSGELFF.

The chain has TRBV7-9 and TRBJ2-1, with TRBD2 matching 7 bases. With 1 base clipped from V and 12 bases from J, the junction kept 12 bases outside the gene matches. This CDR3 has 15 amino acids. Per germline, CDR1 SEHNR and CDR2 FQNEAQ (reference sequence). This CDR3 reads CASSLVGAGVMGQFF. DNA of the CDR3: TGTGCCAGCAGCTTAGTAGGGGCGGGGGTAATGGGGCAGTTCTTC.

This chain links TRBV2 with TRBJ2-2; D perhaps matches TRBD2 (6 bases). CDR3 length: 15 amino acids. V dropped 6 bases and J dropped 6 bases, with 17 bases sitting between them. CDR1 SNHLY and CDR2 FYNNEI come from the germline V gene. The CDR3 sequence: CASRTLLGEAGELFF. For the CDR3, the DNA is TGTGCCAGCAGGACTCTCTTAGGGGAGGCCGGGGAGCTGTTTTTT.

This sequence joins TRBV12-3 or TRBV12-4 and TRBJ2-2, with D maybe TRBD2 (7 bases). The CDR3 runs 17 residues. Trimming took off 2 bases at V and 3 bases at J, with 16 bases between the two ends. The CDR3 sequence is CASSLRPGGLYTGELFF. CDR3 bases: TGTGCCAGCAGTTTACGCCCGGGGGGCCTTTACACCGGGGAGCTGTTTTTT.

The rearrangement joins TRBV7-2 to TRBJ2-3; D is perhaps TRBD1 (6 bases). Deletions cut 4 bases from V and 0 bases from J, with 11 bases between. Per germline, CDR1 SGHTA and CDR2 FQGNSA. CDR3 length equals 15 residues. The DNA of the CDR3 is TGTGCCAGCAGCTCCGGGACATCTAGCACAGATACGCAGTATTTT. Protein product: CASSSGTSSTDTQYF.

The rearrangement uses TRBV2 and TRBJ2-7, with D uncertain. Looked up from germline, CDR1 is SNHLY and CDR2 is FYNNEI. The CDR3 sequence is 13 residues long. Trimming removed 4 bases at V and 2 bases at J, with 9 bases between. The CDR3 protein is CASSASPTYEQYF. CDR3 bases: TGTGCCAGCAGTGCAAGTCCTACCTACGAGCAGTACTTC.

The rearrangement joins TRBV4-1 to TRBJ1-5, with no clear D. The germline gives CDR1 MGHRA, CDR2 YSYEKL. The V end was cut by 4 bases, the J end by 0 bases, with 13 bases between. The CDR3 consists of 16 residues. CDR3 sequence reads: CASSPGPGNSNQPQHF. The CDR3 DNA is TGCGCCAGCAGCCCAGGTCCGGGGAATAGCAATCAGCCCCAGCATTTT.

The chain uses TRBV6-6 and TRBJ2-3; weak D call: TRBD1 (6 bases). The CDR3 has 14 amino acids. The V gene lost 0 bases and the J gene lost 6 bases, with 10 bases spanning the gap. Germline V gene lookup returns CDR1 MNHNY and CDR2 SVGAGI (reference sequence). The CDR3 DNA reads TGTGCCAGCAGTTACTCAGAGGGGGAGGATACGCAGTATTTT. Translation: CASSYSEGEDTQYF.

In DNA form, the CDR3 reads TGCGCCAGCAGCCAAGAACCTAGCGGCGAGCAGTACTTC. It yields the protein CASSQEPSGEQYF. The genes are TRBV4-1 and TRBJ2-7; TRBD2 agrees at 7 bases. CDR3 size: 13 residues. The ends lost 0 bases at V and 6 bases at J; junction bases unmatched: 2. Germline V gives CDR1 MGHRA, CDR2 YSYEKL.

The DNA of the CDR3 is TGTGCCAGCAGTAGAATGACAGGCCAAGAGACCCAGTACTTC. It encodes CASSRMTGQETQYF. The chain combines TRBV6-5 with TRBJ2-5; the D gene is possibly TRBD1 (6 bases). Trimming stripped 5 bases from V and 1 base from J, with 11 bases between. Germline CDR1 and CDR2: MNHEY and SVGAGI. This CDR3 is 14 amino acids long.

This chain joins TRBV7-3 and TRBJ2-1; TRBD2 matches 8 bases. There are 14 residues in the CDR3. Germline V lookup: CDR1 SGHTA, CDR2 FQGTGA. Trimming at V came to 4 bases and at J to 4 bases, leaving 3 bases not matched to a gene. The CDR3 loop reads CASSSRGGYNEQFF. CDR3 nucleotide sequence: TGTGCCAGCAGCTCTCGGGGGGGATACAATGAGCAGTTCTTC. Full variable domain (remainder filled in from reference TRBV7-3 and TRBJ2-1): GAGVSQTPSNKVTEKGKYVELRCDPISGHTALYWYRQSLGQGPEFLIYFQGTGAADDSGLPNDRFFAVRPEGSVSTLKIQRTERGDSAVYLCASSSRGGYNEQFFGPGTRLTVL.

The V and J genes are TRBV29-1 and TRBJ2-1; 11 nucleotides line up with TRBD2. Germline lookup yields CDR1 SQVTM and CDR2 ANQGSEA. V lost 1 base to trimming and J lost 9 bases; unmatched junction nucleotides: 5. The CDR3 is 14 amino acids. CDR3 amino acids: CSVEGTSGGFEQFF. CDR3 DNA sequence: TGCAGCGTTGAAGGAACTAGCGGGGGTTTTGAGCAGTTCTTC.

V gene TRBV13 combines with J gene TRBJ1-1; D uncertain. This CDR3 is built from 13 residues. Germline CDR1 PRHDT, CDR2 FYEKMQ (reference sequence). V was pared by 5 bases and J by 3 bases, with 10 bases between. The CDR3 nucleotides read TGTGCCAGCAGCCCCCCGGACGACACTGAAGCTTTCTTT. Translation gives CASSPPDDTEAFF. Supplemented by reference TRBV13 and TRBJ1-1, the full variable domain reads AAGVIQSPRHLIKEKRETATLKCYPIPRHDTVYWYQQGPGQDPQFLISFYEKMQSDKGSIPDRFSAQQFSDYHSELNMSSLELGDSALYFCASSPPDDTEAFFGQGTRLTVV.

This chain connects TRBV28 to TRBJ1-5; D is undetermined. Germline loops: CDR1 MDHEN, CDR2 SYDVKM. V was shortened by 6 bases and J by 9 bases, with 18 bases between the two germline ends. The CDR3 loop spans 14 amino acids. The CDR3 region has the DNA TGTGCCAGCAGCCCGAGACCCACCTGGGGGCCCCAGCATTTT. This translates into CASSPRPTWGPQHF.

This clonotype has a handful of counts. This chain's CDR3 is CASSYGVEGTDTQYF. CDR3 DNA sequence: TGTGCCAGCAGTTACGGCGTAGAAGGCACAGATACGCAGTATTTT. The rearrangement links TRBV6-5 to TRBJ2-3; D is unresolved. Germline V gene lookup returns CDR1 MNHEY and CDR2 SVGAGI. V lost 2 bases to trimming and J lost 1 base, with 10 bases between them. This CDR3 is 15 amino acids long.

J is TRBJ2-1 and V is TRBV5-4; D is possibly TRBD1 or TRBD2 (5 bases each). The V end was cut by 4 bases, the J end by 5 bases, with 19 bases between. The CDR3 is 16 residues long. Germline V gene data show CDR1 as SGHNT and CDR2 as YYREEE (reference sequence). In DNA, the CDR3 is TGTGCCAGCAGCAAACCCCCGTGGGGGACCAACAATGAGCAGTTCTTC. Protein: CASSKPPWGTNNEQFF.

The CDR3 protein is CASSFSLGDTQYF. CDR3 coding DNA: TGTGCCAGCAGCTTCAGCTTGGGGGATACGCAGTATTTT. This chain links TRBV7-9 with TRBJ2-3, with D unresolved. This CDR3 is built from 13 residues. Germline V lookup: CDR1 SEHNR, CDR2 FQNEAQ (reference sequence). V shed 3 bases and J shed 6 bases, with 10 bases lying between them.

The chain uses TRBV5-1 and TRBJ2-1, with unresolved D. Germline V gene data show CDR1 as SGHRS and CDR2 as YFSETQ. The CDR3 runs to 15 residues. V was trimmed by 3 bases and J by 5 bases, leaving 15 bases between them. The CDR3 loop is CASSSPVNSHNEQFF. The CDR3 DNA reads TGCGCCAGCAGCTCGCCAGTGAATTCGCACAATGAGCAGTTCTTC.

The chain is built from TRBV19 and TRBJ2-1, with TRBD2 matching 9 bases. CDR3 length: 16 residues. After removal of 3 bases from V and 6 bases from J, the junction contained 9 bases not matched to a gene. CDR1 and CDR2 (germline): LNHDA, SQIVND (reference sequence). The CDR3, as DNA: TGTGCCAGTAGTATCGGTTGGCGGGGGGGTACCAATGAGCAGTTCTTC. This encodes CASSIGWRGGTNEQFF.

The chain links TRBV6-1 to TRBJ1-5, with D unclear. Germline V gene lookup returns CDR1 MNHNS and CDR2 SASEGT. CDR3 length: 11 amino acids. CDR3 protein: CAAQGAQPQHF. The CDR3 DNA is TGTGCAGCTCAAGGAGCTCAGCCCCAGCATTTT.

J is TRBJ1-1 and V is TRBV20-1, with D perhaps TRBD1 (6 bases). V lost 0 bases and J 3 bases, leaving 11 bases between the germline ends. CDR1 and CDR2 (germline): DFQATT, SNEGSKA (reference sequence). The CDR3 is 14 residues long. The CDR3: CSARDTGTYTEAFF. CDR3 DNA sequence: TGCAGTGCTAGAGATACGGGGACATACACTGAAGCTTTCTTT.

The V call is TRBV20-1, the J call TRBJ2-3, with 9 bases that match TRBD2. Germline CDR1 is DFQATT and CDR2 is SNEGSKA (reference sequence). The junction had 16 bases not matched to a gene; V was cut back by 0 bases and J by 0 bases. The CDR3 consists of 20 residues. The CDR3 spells CSARDYYMRAGGHSTDTQYF. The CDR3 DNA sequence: TGCAGTGCTAGAGATTACTACATGAGAGCGGGGGGCCACAGCACAGATACGCAGTATTTT.

DNA for the CDR3: TGCGCCAGCAGCCAAGATCTCAAGTCCTCAGCCTATGGCTACACCTTC. It specifies CASSQDLKSSAYGYTF. J is TRBJ1-2 and V is TRBV4-1; D unclear. The length of the CDR3 is 16 residues. Germline loops: CDR1 MGHRA, CDR2 YSYEKL. The germline V and J ends were trimmed by 0 bases and 4 bases, with 15 bases remaining between them.